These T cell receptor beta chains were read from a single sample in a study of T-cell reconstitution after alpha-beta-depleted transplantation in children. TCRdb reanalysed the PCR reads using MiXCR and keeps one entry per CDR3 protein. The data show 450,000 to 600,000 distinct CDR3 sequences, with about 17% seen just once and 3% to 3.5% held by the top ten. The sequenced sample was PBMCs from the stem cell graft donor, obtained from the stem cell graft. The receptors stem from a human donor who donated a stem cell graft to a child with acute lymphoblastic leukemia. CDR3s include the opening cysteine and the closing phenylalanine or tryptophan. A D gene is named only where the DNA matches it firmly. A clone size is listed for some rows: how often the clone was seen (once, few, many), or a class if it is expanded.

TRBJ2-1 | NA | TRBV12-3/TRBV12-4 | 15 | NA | CASSPDRRPYNEQFF | TGTGCCAGCAGCCCCGACAGGCGACCCTACAATGAGCAGTTCTTC
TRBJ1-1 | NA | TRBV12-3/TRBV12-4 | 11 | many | CALQENTEAFF | TGTGCCTTGCAGGAGAACACTGAAGCTTTCTTT
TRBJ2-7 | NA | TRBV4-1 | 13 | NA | CASRQSGSYEQYF | TGCGCCAGCAGACAGTCAGGCTCCTACGAGCAGTACTTC
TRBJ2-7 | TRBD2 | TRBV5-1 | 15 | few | CASKIGLAGAYEQYF | TGCGCCAGCAAGATCGGACTAGCGGGAGCCTACGAGCAGTACTTC
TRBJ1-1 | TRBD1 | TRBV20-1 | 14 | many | CSATLQGAGTEAFF | TGCAGTGCAACCTTACAGGGGGCCGGGACTGAAGCTTTCTTT
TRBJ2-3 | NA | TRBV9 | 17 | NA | CASSVGTAQRYGDTQYF | TGTGCCAGCAGCGTAGGGACAGCCCAAAGGTATGGAGATACGCAGTATTTT
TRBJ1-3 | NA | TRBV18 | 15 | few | CASSPPAWSGNTIYF | TGTGCCAGCTCACCACCTGCCTGGTCTGGAAACACCATATATTTT
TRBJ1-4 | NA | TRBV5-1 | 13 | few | CASALTDEEKLFF | TGCGCCAGCGCCCTCACGGACGAAGAAAAACTGTTTTTT
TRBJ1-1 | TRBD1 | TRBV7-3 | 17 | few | CASSLTTRTGSGTEAFF | TGTGCCAGCAGCTTAACTACGAGGACAGGGAGTGGCACTGAAGCTTTCTTT
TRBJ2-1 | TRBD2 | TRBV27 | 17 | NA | CASSLRLPGLLTNEQFF | TGTGCCAGCAGTTTACGGCTTCCGGGACTACTCACGAATGAGCAGTTCTTC